Below, one TCR beta chain is given with its context. The PCR ran on 60 Vbeta and 13 Jbeta primers. Method: immunoSEQ multiplex PCR; TCRdb's copy keeps in-frame clones and lacks some. The sample lists about 210,000 clones, approximately 80% occurring once. The source of the sample is a study of cytomegalovirus exposure and HLA in healthy donors. The germline CDR1 and CDR2 sequences are MNHNY and SVGAGI (reference sequence). The CDR3 consists of 16 residues. Trimming at V came to 5 bases and at J to 4 bases, leaving 13 bases not matched to a gene. The chain uses TRBV6-6 and TRBJ2-7; 8 nucleotides agree with TRBD1. The source material was PBMCs. The TCR was taken from a woman younger than 45 in good health and CMV-seropositive. The CDR3 spells CASSHHHRDRSYEQYF. The DNA of the CDR3 is TGTGCCAGCAGTCATCACCACCGGGACAGGTCTTACGAGCAGTACTTC.